The TCR beta chain described here comes from a study of shared clonotypes between healthy human individuals. Findings of the study overall: Rarefaction revealed incomplete sorted-subset sequencing despite large depth.

TCRdb keeps only in-frame clones here, not all; method: immunoSEQ multiplex PCR. The sample has millions of clones; about 95% are singletons. A word on this clone: Its antigen is as yet unknown. Different DNA sequences within this sample yield the same CDR3.

A CD45RA+ naive subset and a CD45RA-negative memory subset were split from CD4+ cells. Germline-derived CDR1 and CDR2 are MNHEY and SVGAGI. This CDR3 spans 15 amino acids. V was pared by 2 bases and J by 3 bases, with 3 bases of the junction left unmatched. The sequencing input was naive CD4+ T cells sorted from blood. Described subset: CD45RA+ positively selected. This rearrangement joins TRBV6-5 to TRBJ2-7, with 11 bases fitting TRBD1. The source is a man in his late teens or twenties in good health. Here the CDR3 DNA reads TGTGCCAGCAGTTACAGGGACAGGGGGATCTACGAGCAGTACTTC. This encodes CASSYRDRGIYEQYF.